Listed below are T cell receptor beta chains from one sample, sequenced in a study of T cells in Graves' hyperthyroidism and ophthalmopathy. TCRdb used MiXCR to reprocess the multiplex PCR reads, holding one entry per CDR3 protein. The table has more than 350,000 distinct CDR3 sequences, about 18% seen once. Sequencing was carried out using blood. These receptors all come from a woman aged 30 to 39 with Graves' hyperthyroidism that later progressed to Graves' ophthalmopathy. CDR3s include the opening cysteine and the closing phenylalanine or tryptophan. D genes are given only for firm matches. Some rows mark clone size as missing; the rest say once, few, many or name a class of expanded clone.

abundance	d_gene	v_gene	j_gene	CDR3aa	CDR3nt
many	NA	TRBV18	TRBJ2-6	CASSPPSRQALGGANVLTF	TGTGCCAGCTCACCACCGTCCCGGCAAGCCCTGGGAGGGGCCAACGTCCTGACTTTC
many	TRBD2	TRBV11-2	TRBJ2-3	CASNPAGGVSTDTQYF	TGTGCCAGCAACCCTGCGGGGGGCGTAAGCACAGATACGCAGTATTTT
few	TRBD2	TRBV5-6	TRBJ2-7	CASSWSGRGAYEQYF	TGTGCCAGCAGCTGGAGCGGGAGAGGTGCCTACGAGCAGTACTTC
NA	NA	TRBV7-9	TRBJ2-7	CASSPSPPYEQYF	TGTGCCAGCAGCCCCTCCCCACCCTACGAGCAGTACTTC
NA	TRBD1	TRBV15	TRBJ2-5	CATSRGTGRETQYF	TGTGCCACCAGCAGAGGGACAGGGCGGGAGACCCAGTACTTC
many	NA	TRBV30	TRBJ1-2	CAWRAPESAIYGYTF	TGTGCCTGGAGGGCCCCGGAGAGCGCAATTTATGGCTACACCTTC
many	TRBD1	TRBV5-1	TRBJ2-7	CASSLVGTGIYEQYF	TGCGCCAGCAGCTTGGTCGGGACAGGTATCTACGAGCAGTACTTC
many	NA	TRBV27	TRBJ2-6	CASSLFWGSGANVLTF	TGTGCCAGCAGTTTATTTTGGGGCTCTGGGGCCAACGTCCTGACTTTC
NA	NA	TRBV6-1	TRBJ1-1	CASGQYVTEAFF	TGTGCCAGTGGACAGTACGTCACTGAAGCTTTCTTT
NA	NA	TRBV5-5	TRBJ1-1	CASSLGMTVNTEAFF	TGTGCCAGCAGCTTGGGGATGACAGTGAACACTGAAGCTTTCTTT
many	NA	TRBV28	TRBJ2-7	CASSPTLPSYEQYF	TGTGCCAGCAGTCCCACCTTACCCTCCTACGAGCAGTACTTC
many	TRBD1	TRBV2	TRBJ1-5	CASSTTGVQPQHF	TGTGCCAGCAGTACAACAGGGGTCCAGCCCCAGCATTTT
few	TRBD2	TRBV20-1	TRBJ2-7	CSAETSSSYEQYF	TGCAGTGCCGAGACTAGCTCTTCCTACGAGCAGTACTTC
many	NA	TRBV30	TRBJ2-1	CAWITGGLDYNEQFF	TGTGCCTGGATCACCGGGGGACTGGACTACAATGAGCAGTTCTTC
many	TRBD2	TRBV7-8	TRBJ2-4	CASSLILTSDIQYF	TGTGCCAGCAGCTTAATCTTGACTAGCGACATTCAGTACTTC
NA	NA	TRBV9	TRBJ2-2	CASSVGGTTTGELFF	TGTGCCAGCAGCGTAGGAGGGACCACCACCGGGGAGCTGTTTTTT
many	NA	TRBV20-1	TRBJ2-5	CSARKGSAETQYF	TGCAGTGCTAGAAAAGGGTCCGCAGAGACCCAGTACTTC
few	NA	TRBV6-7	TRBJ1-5	CASSYPRKQGPNQPQHF	TGTGCCAGCAGTTATCCGAGAAAGCAGGGTCCCAATCAGCCCCAGCATTTT
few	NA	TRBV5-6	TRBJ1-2	CASSIVSGERLRRYGYTF	TGTGCCAGCAGCATCGTGTCGGGGGAAAGGCTTCGGAGATATGGCTACACCTTC
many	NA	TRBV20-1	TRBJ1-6	CSARSDSSYNSPLHF	TGCAGTGCTAGATCGGACAGCTCCTATAATTCACCCCTCCACTTT
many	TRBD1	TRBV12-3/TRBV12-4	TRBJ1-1	CASSSRTGAGDTEAFF	TGTGCCAGCAGTAGTCGGACAGGGGCGGGGGACACTGAAGCTTTCTTT
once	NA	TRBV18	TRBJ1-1	CASSPGAGNTEAFF	TGTGCCAGCTCACCAGGGGCTGGGAACACTGAAGCTTTCTTT
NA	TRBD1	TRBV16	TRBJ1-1	CASSQLQGARDTEAFF	TGTGCCAGCAGCCAATTGCAGGGGGCGCGGGACACTGAAGCTTTCTTT
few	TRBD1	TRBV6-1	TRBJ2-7	CASTRTGSSEQYF	TGTGCCAGCACCAGGACAGGGTCCTCCGAGCAGTACTTC
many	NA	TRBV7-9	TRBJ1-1	CASSMRNTEAFF	TGTGCCAGCAGCATGAGGAACACTGAAGCTTTCTTT
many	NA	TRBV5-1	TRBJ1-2	CASSLEGSLYGYTF	TGCGCCAGCAGCTTGGAAGGGTCTCTCTATGGCTACACCTTC
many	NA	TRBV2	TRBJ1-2	CASYRGQGSLLYGYTF	TGTGCCAGCTATCGTGGGCAGGGGAGTCTTCTCTATGGCTACACCTTC
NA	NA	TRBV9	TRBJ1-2	CASSPQGLPLNYGYTF	TGTGCCAGCAGCCCCCAGGGGCTACCGCTTAACTATGGCTACACCTTC